The 2 T cell receptor beta chains in this list originate from one sample, sequenced in a study of shared T cell receptors in the human thymus. This table comes from immunoSEQ multiplex PCR, and its TCRdb copy is limited to in-frame clones, with some not included. The profile shows 500,000 to 850,000 clones, approximately 89% of them singletons. These same records also appear under a second study, on human thymus T cells.

The sequenced material came from thymocytes. These receptors originate from a boy less than two years old with a congenital heart defect.

This rearrangement joins TRBV4-3 to TRBJ2-7; 11 positions agree with TRBD1. In germline, CDR1 is LGHNA, CDR2 YSLEER. The CDR3 consists of 18 residues. Trimming cost V 4 bases and J 5 bases; bases outside gene matches: 16. The DNA for the CDR3 is TGCGCCAGCAGCCTCGACCGGGACAGGGGGAACAATAACCACGAGCAGTACTTC. It encodes CASSLDRDRGNNNHEQYF.

The chain links TRBV14 to TRBJ2-1; 10 nucleotides agree with TRBD2. Germline V gene lookup returns CDR1 SGHDN and CDR2 FVKESK. The CDR3 has 16 residues. Trimming at V came to 3 bases and at J to 7 bases, leaving 9 bases not matched to a gene. The CDR3 is CASSHPKAGGPNEQFF. The CDR3 bases are TGTGCCAGCAGCCATCCTAAAGCGGGAGGGCCTAATGAGCAGTTCTTC.